The clone carrying this TCR beta chain appeared a single time. What it binds is not known. The data originate from a study of PD-1 blockade in classical Hodgkin lymphoma. Using immunoSEQ multiplex PCR, the repertoire was profiled, and TCRdb retains in-frame clones only, with some absent. In the table there are about 9,700 clones, roughly 80% of which are singletons. Study findings and constraints: CD4+ TCR diversity, unlike CD8+, rose significantly by C4D1. Undefined causes, possibly disease activity or prior therapy, underlie the repertoire differences.

Time point noted: cycle 4 day 1 (C4D1), after six to seven weeks of nivolumab. The patients all showed relapse after autologous stem cell transplantation, while their brentuximab vedotin exposure varied. The patients, who had relapsed/refractory classical Hodgkin lymphoma, achieved best responses of complete response, partial response or progressive disease. The V and J ends lost 3 bases and 0 bases respectively, with 15 bases between them. CDR1 SEHNR and CDR2 FQNEAQ come from the germline V gene (reference sequence). This CDR3 comprises 17 residues. This chain uses TRBV7-9 with TRBJ2-1, with a tentative D call TRBD2 (7 bases). This sequence was found in a human donor with classical Hodgkin lymphoma. Sequencing was performed on peripheral blood mononuclear cells (PBMCs), taken before the fourth cycle of nivolumab. The DNA of the CDR3 is TGTGCCAGCAGCTTGAGGGGGGGCTTGAGCTCCTACAATGAGCAGTTCTTC. It specifies CASSLRGGLSSYNEQFF.